The sequence of this T cell receptor (beta chain) was determined in a study of cytomegalovirus exposure and HLA in healthy donors (dated by TCRdb to 2017 to 2019). Context from the whole study: A later analysis indicated that the 120 validation repertoires were generated on the platform also employed for the 650 to 850 repertoires of the first cohort. In addition to the first cohort of roughly 670 subjects, a separate validation cohort of over 90 different subjects was used. The aim of the study was to test whether cataloging public T cell receptors could identify signatures of past pathogen exposure. To predict cytomegalovirus infection status, the study combined high-throughput TCR immunosequencing, statistical association of individual TCRs with disease status, and machine learning. Study-wide conclusions, independent of this receptor: Of the cluster scores, roughly 95% were above 0 in a later analysis, which found that TCRs clustered in the first cohort also tended to co-occur in the 130 or so validation repertoires. A few of the identified cytomegalovirus-associated TCR beta chains were confirmed in vitro to be specific for cytomegalovirus antigens. The classifier was reported to diagnose cytomegalovirus status with high specificity and sensitivity in both the original and validation cohorts. According to the authors, the approach could potentially be generalized to other disease states and immunological phenotypes. In the study, about 150 TCR beta chains were listed as associated with cytomegalovirus. Most TCR sequences were observed very rarely across donors, whereas some public TCRs were present in many individuals. A later analysis lacked HLA typing for the validation cohort, so it scored co-occurrence in that cohort across all 130 or so repertoires.

Donors formed part of the validation cohort, which comprised some 120 subjects and was distinct from the first cohort of several hundred subjects. As for this clone: Its recognized antigen is unknown. The sample holds no much larger clone one base away, and base qualities are not on file.

The method was the immunoSEQ multiplex PCR assay. As for how the authors treated the data: A statistical classification framework was built to diagnose cytomegalovirus status from the catalog of TCR beta chain sequences. Not all clones reach the TCRdb copy of this immuneACCESS table, which keeps in-frame sequences only. Checked studies attribute under half of the gap to unresolved V genes and leave the rest unexplained. V, J and clone size are those of that table, while D and trimming were read from the DNA. For this sample the table gives just over 80,000 clones, of which roughly 96% were detected only once. The ten largest account for approximately 1.2% of the sample. The germline V gene gives CDR1 as SGHAT and CDR2 as FQNNGV. The CDR3 numbers 18 residues from cysteine through phenylalanine. Here the CDR3 DNA is all that survives: 54 bases in frame from base 1. Germline trimming: 0 bases from V, 4 bases from J; junction bases outside gene matches: 10.

The sequence links TRBV11-2 to TRBJ2-1; TRBD2 fits 9 bases in the junction. The material sequenced was PBMCs. The TCR originated in a woman aged 18-30 years in good health and CMV-seronegative. Read as DNA, the sequence is TGTGCCAGCAGCTTAGATGGTCTAGCGGGGTGGATTTACAATGAGCAGTTCTTC. The translation is CASSLDGLAGWIYNEQFF.